The 25 T cell receptor beta chains below come from one sample, sequenced in a study of blood T cell repertoires in COVID-19. Produced via immunoSEQ multiplex PCR; TCRdb's table is partial and in-frame only. The sample has 150,000 or so clones; about 80% are singletons. The sequencing input was peripheral blood. The receptors were gathered from a woman in her sixties or seventies with acute or convalescent COVID-19.

The chain couples TRBV5-4 to TRBJ2-2, with TRBD2 identical over 8 bases. V lost 0 bases to trimming and J lost 5 bases; unmatched junction nucleotides: 6. The CDR3 runs to 16 residues. Per the germline V gene, CDR1 is SGHNT and CDR2 is YYREEE (reference sequence). For the CDR3, the DNA is TGTGCCAGCAGCTTGGTTGTAGCGGGATTAACCGGGGAGCTGTTTTTT. It specifies CASSLVVAGLTGELFF.

The table lists this clone with many counts. CDR3 region: CASRHRGTGTEAFF. In nucleotides, the CDR3 is TGTGCCAGCAGACACAGGGGGACCGGCACTGAAGCTTTCTTT. The chain has TRBV28 and TRBJ1-1; 8 bases match TRBD1. The CDR3 has 14 residues. The germline V gene has CDR1 MDHEN and CDR2 SYDVKM. With V trimmed by 6 bases and J by 4 bases, 7 bases remained unmatched.

This chain uses TRBV27 with TRBJ2-1; 7 positions match TRBD2. V was pared by 7 bases and J by 0 bases, with 3 bases of the junction left unmatched. CDR3 length equals 14 residues. Germline loops: CDR1 MNHEY, CDR2 SMNVEV (reference sequence). In DNA form, the CDR3 reads TGTGCCAGCAATCGACTAGCCTCCTACAATGAGCAGTTCTTC. This encodes CASNRLASYNEQFF.

This rearrangement joins TRBV28 to TRBJ2-3; 8 positions match TRBD2. The CDR3 runs to 13 residues. Germline CDR1 and CDR2: MDHEN and SYDVKM. V lost 8 bases, J lost 8 bases, and 9 bases stayed unmatched. The CDR3 loop reads CASGIVAGFTQYF. CDR3 DNA: TGTGCCAGCGGTATAGTAGCGGGATTTACGCAGTATTTT.

V gene TRBV5-6 combines with J gene TRBJ2-1, with a tentative D call TRBD1 (6 bases). The germline V and J ends were trimmed by 4 bases and 0 bases, with 17 bases remaining between them. The CDR3 length is 17 residues. Germline CDR1 reads SGHDT; CDR2 reads YYEEEE. The CDR3 protein is CASSPDGTSSSYNEQFF. The CDR3 DNA reads as TGTGCCAGCAGCCCTGATGGGACATCGAGCTCCTACAATGAGCAGTTCTTC.

The J gene is TRBJ2-1, the V gene TRBV7-8, with D perhaps TRBD2 (6 bases). From germline, CDR1 is SGHVS and CDR2 FQNEAQ. CDR3 length equals 18 residues. The germline V and J ends were trimmed by 5 bases and 0 bases, with 20 bases remaining between them. Here the CDR3 DNA reads TGTGCCAGCAGCCCGCGTATGGAGCGGGCAGGCTCCTACAATGAGCAGTTCTTC. Amino acid sequence: CASSPRMERAGSYNEQFF.

This clone was seen just once. The V and J genes are TRBV29-1 and TRBJ1-1; possibly TRBD1 for D (6 bases). Deletions cut 7 bases from V and 4 bases from J, with 7 bases between. The germline V gene has CDR1 SQVTM and CDR2 ANQGSEA. The length of the CDR3 is 10 residues. CDR3 DNA: TGCAGCGGAGGGGGCACTGAAGCTTTCTTT. Protein product: CSGGGTEAFF.

This chain uses TRBV5-1 with TRBJ2-7; 8 nucleotides agree with TRBD1. Trimming cost V 3 bases and J 2 bases; bases outside gene matches: 4. The CDR3 totals 14 residues. Germline CDR1 reads SGHRS; CDR2 reads YFSETQ. CDR3 nucleotides: TGCGCCAGCAGCTCGACAGGGGTTACCTACGAGCAGTACTTC. Protein product: CASSSTGVTYEQYF.

The CDR3: CASSPLAGGYEQYF. In DNA form, the CDR3 reads TGTGCCAGCAGCCCTCTAGCGGGGGGATACGAGCAGTACTTC. The chain uses TRBV7-9 and TRBJ2-7; TRBD2 aligns across 11 bases. Germline V CDR1 and CDR2: SEHNR, FQNEAQ (reference sequence). Trimming at V came to 5 bases and at J to 4 bases, leaving 4 bases not matched to a gene. The CDR3 consists of 14 residues.

In its sample, this clone was seen once. The V call is TRBV7-2, the J call TRBJ2-1; 7 bases are a match to TRBD2. CDR3 size: 13 residues. Germline CDR1 is SGHTA and CDR2 is FQGNSA. After removal of 5 bases from V and 7 bases from J, the junction contained 5 bases not matched to a gene. CDR3 loop: CASSPGTINEQFF. Here the CDR3 DNA reads TGTGCCAGCAGCCCGGGGACTATTAATGAGCAGTTCTTC.

The chain combines TRBV2 with TRBJ2-7, with 8 bases matching TRBD2. The germline gives CDR1 SNHLY, CDR2 FYNNEI. The J segment lost 10 bases and the V segment lost 6 bases, leaving 11 bases of the junction unmatched. The length of the CDR3 is 13 residues. Written as DNA, the CDR3 is TGTGCCAGCAGGACGACCGGGAGGGTGGTACAGTACTTC. Translating gives CASRTTGRVVQYF. Full variable domain (missing parts from reference TRBV2 and TRBJ2-7): EPEVTQTPSHQVTQMGQEVILRCVPISNHLYFYWYRQILGQKVEFLVSFYNNEISEKSEIFDDQFSVERPDGSNFTLKIRSTKLEDSAMYFCASRTTGRVVQYFGPGTRLTVT.

The chain couples TRBV28 to TRBJ2-3, with D hard to call. Germline lookup yields CDR1 MDHEN and CDR2 SYDVKM. The CDR3 runs to 11 residues. The V and J ends lost 6 bases and 3 bases respectively, with 4 bases between them. CDR3: CASSRTDTQYF. CDR3 nucleotide sequence: TGTGCCAGCAGCAGAACAGATACGCAGTATTTT.

This clone appeared a single time. This chain connects TRBV13 to TRBJ2-7; 8 bases agree with TRBD1. The germline V gene encodes CDR1 PRHDT and CDR2 FYEKMQ (reference sequence). V was pared by 4 bases and J by 9 bases, with 11 bases of the junction left unmatched. The CDR3 extends over 14 amino acids. CDR3 sequence (DNA): TGTGCCAGCAGCTCCGACAGGGGCCTCGTCAGGCAGTACTTC. Its protein product is CASSSDRGLVRQYF.

Only one count was recorded for this clone. The genes are TRBV9 and TRBJ2-2, with TRBD1 as a possible D gene (6 bases). V lost 4 bases and J lost 10, with 29 bases in between. Germline V gene sequence: CDR1 SGDLS, CDR2 YYNGEE. CDR3 size: 18 residues. DNA of the CDR3: TGTGCCAGCAGCCCAAGTAATAAGGGGGTTTCGAGGACGGTGGAGCTGTTTTTT. Translating it yields CASSPSNKGVSRTVELFF.

The rearrangement uses TRBV28 and TRBJ1-2; D unclear. V was clipped by 6 bases and J by 14 bases, with 25 bases between them. The CDR3 is 14 residues long. Germline CDR1 MDHEN, CDR2 SYDVKM. CDR3 sequence reads: CASSPRDPTMARTF. The DNA for the CDR3 is TGTGCCAGCAGCCCGCGTGACCCAACTATGGCTAGGACCTTC.

V usage is TRBV2 and J usage is TRBJ1-4, with 9 bases fitting TRBD1. This CDR3 comprises 14 residues. Germline-derived CDR1 and CDR2 are SNHLY and FYNNEI. J lost 4 bases, V lost 6 bases, and 3 bases had no gene match. The CDR3 is CASRRTGVNEKLFF. The CDR3 nucleotides read TGTGCCAGCAGACGGACAGGGGTTAATGAAAAACTGTTTTTT.

DNA for the CDR3: TGTGCCAGCAGCTTACACTACCTCAATGAGCAGTTCTTC. It yields the protein CASSLHYLNEQFF. The rearrangement uses TRBV7-9 and TRBJ2-1; D is unclear. Germline CDR1 and CDR2: SEHNR and FQNEAQ (reference sequence). The length of the CDR3 is 13 residues. V lost 2 bases and J 6 bases, leaving 8 bases between the germline ends.

The V call is TRBV7-3, the J call TRBJ2-2, with TRBD1 identical over 10 bases. The CDR3 sequence is 16 residues long. Losses at the gene ends were 2 bases for V and 7 bases for J; bases not matched to a gene: 7. In germline, CDR1 is SGHTA, CDR2 FQGTGA. CDR3 amino acids: CASSLLGTGANGELFF. The CDR3 DNA sequence: TGTGCCAGCAGCTTACTGGGGACAGGGGCGAACGGGGAGCTGTTTTTT.

The V and J genes are TRBV2 and TRBJ1-1, with TRBD1 as a possible D gene (6 bases). CDR1 SNHLY and CDR2 FYNNEI come from the germline V gene. Trimming stripped 6 bases from V and 2 bases from J, with 16 bases between. This CDR3 has 15 amino acids. CDR3 sequence reads: CASSGGGGINTEAFF. CDR3 nucleotide sequence: TGTGCCAGCAGCGGGGGGGGCGGGATAAACACTGAAGCTTTCTTT.

This clone has just a few counts. The V call is TRBV4-2, the J call TRBJ2-2; maybe TRBD2 (5 bases). This CDR3 has 17 amino acids. Germline V lookup: CDR1 LGHNA, CDR2 YNFKEQ. The ends were cut back, 0 bases at V and 3 bases at J, with 14 bases in the middle. The CDR3: CASSQDGERRYTGELFF. As DNA, the CDR3 is TGTGCCAGCAGCCAAGATGGGGAGCGGAGATACACCGGGGAGCTGTTTTTT.

This chain joins TRBV28 and TRBJ2-3, with 7 bases fitting TRBD2. CDR1 and CDR2 from the germline V gene are MDHEN and SYDVKM. V shed 6 bases and J 1 base; nucleotides not matched to a gene: 7. The CDR3 runs 15 residues. DNA for the CDR3: TGTGCCAGCAGCCAACCGGGAGGAGGCACAGATACGCAGTATTTT. Translating gives CASSQPGGGTDTQYF.

The chain joins TRBV28 to TRBJ2-7; perhaps TRBD2 as D (5 bases). The germline V gene has CDR1 MDHEN and CDR2 SYDVKM. The V end lost 4 bases, the J end lost 7 bases, and 11 bases lay between the germline ends. The CDR3 has 12 amino acids. The CDR3 DNA is TGTGCCAGCAGTTCGAGCGGTTGGGAGCAGTACTTC. The encoded protein is CASSSSGWEQYF.

This sequence joins TRBV6-1 and TRBJ1-5; no clear D gene. The CDR3 extends over 16 amino acids. V was trimmed by 0 bases and J by 3 bases, leaving 12 bases between them. CDR1 and CDR2 from the germline V gene are MNHNS and SASEGT. CDR3: CASSEAYGRSNQPQHF. CDR3 sequence (DNA): TGTGCCAGCAGTGAAGCGTACGGGAGGTCCAATCAGCCCCAGCATTTT.

This rearrangement joins TRBV5-1 to TRBJ2-4, with D possibly being TRBD2 (5 bases). The CDR3 is made up of 16 amino acids. Trimming removed 2 bases from V and 1 base from J, with 13 bases in between. CDR1 is SGHRS, CDR2 YFSETQ, per germline. The CDR3 here is CASSLGGLQAKNIQYF. The CDR3, as DNA: TGCGCCAGCAGCTTAGGAGGACTCCAGGCCAAAAACATTCAGTACTTC. Full variable domain (remainder filled in from reference TRBV5-1 and TRBJ2-4): KAGVTQTPRYLIKTRGQQVTLSCSPISGHRSVSWYQQTPGQGLQFLFEYFSETQRNKGNFPGRFSGRQFSNSRSEMNVSTLELGDSALYLCASSLGGLQAKNIQYFGAGTRLSVL.

This clone has just one count. This chain connects TRBV27 to TRBJ1-1; D is ambiguous. Deletions cut 0 bases from V and 4 bases from J, with 6 bases between. CDR3 size: 13 residues. Germline CDR1 reads MNHEY; CDR2 reads SMNVEV (reference sequence). The CDR3: CASSLSASTEAFF. The DNA of the CDR3 is TGTGCCAGCAGTTTATCCGCGAGCACTGAAGCTTTCTTT.